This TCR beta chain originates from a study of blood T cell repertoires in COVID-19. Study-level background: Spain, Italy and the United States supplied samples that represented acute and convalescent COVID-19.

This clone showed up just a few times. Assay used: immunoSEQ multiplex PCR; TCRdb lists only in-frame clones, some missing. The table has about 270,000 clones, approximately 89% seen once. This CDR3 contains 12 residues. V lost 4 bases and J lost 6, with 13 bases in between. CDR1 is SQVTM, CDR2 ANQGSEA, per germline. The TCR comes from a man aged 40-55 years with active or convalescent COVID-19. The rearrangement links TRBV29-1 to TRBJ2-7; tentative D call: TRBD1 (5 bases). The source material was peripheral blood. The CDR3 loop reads CSVAPGALEQYF. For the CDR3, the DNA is TGCAGCGTTGCCCCTGGGGCTCTCGAGCAGTACTTC.